These 9 T cell receptor beta chains originate from one sample sequenced in a study of T cells in localized non-small cell lung cancer. Produced via immunoSEQ multiplex PCR; TCRdb's table is partial and in-frame only. The sample has fewer than 40,000 clones, under 85% seen once. This specimen consisted of peripheral blood, obtained before any cancer treatment. Receptor source: a male donor aged 60 or over with stage II squamous cell lung carcinoma.

The chain couples TRBV7-3 to TRBJ2-7; tentative D call: TRBD2 (6 bases). There are 14 residues in the CDR3. The germline V and J ends were trimmed by 2 bases and 6 bases, with 14 bases remaining between them. Germline V CDR1 and CDR2: SGHTA, FQGTGA. The CDR3 here is CASSLLVLAGEQYF. The CDR3, as DNA: TGTGCCAGCAGCTTACTGGTACTAGCTGGCGAGCAGTACTTC.

The chain recombines TRBV5-1 with TRBJ2-5; weak D call: TRBD2 (5 bases). CDR3 size: 14 residues. Trimming took off 5 bases at V and 5 bases at J, with 16 bases between the two ends. Germline lookup yields CDR1 SGHRS and CDR2 YFSETQ. CDR3 sequence (DNA): TGCGCCAGCAGGTCTACTAGGGAAGGCGAGACCCAGTACTTC. The encoded protein is CASRSTREGETQYF.

The J gene is TRBJ1-5, the V gene TRBV27; 9 bases align to TRBD1. This CDR3 comprises 17 residues. Germline CDR1 MNHEY, CDR2 SMNVEV (reference sequence). Losses at the gene ends were 6 bases for V and 1 base for J; bases not matched to a gene: 10. CDR3 sequence reads: CASSPRQGGRSNQPQHF. In nucleotides, the CDR3 is TGTGCCAGCAGCCCTCGACAGGGGGGTAGGAGCAATCAGCCCCAGCATTTT.

The chain recombines TRBV4-2 with TRBJ1-3; D remains ambiguous. The CDR3 totals 15 residues. V was trimmed by 1 base and J by 4 bases, leaving 11 bases between them. Germline V gives CDR1 LGHNA, CDR2 YNFKEQ. DNA for the CDR3: TGTGCCAGCAGCCAAGTCCAGTTTGCGGGAAACACCATATATTTT. Its protein is CASSQVQFAGNTIYF.

CDR3 nucleotide sequence: TGTGCCAGCAGCTCCGTGGGGGGGACCACAGTTGAGCAGTTCTTC. It encodes CASSSVGGTTVEQFF. This chain links TRBV7-8 with TRBJ2-1; 7 bases fit TRBD2. J lost 9 bases, V lost 4 bases, and 12 bases had no gene match. The CDR3 contains 15 residues. CDR1 is SGHVS and CDR2 is FQNEAQ in the germline V gene.

Notes on this clone: Other nucleotide sequences from this sample produce the same CDR3. The chain has TRBV7-8 and TRBJ2-4, with D perhaps TRBD1 (6 bases). V lost 2 bases, J lost 10 bases, and 15 bases lay in between. The CDR3 totals 14 residues. In germline, CDR1 is SGHVS, CDR2 FQNEAQ. In DNA, the CDR3 is TGTGCCAGCAGCTTAAATTCGGGACACTCAATTCAGTACTTC. It is translated as CASSLNSGHSIQYF. Together with reference TRBV7-8 and TRBJ2-4, the CDR3 gives the full variable domain: GAGVSQSPRYKVAKRGQDVALRCDPISGHVSLFWYQQALGQGPEFLTYFQNEAQLDKSGLPSDRFFAERPEGSVSTLKIQRTQQEDSAVYLCASSLNSGHSIQYFGAGTRLSVL.

The V and J genes are TRBV7-9 and TRBJ1-2, with 7 bases that match TRBD1. Germline V gives CDR1 SEHNR, CDR2 FQNEAQ (reference sequence). The CDR3 spans 16 residues. The trim removed 2 bases at V and 4 bases at J, leaving 10 bases unmatched. The CDR3 reads CASSLTGTEDLYGYTF. DNA for the CDR3: TGTGCCAGCAGCTTAACCGGGACAGAAGACCTCTATGGCTACACCTTC.

The rearrangement joins TRBV28 to TRBJ1-5, with D perhaps TRBD1 (6 bases). The germline gives CDR1 MDHEN, CDR2 SYDVKM. This CDR3 is 13 amino acids long. Trimming pared 6 bases from V and 3 bases from J, leaving 9 bases between. CDR3 sequence reads: CASSQGSNQPQHF. DNA for the CDR3: TGTGCCAGCAGCCAGGGGTCCAATCAGCCCCAGCATTTT. Full variable domain (missing parts from reference TRBV28 and TRBJ1-5): DVKVTQSSRYLVKRTGEKVFLECVQDMDHENMFWYRQDPGLGLRLIYFSYDVKMKEKGDIPEGYSVSREKKERFSLILESASTNQTSMYLCASSQGSNQPQHFGDGTRLSIL.

The CDR3 loop is CASSLKGSGGSSYNEQFF. The CDR3, as DNA: TGTGCCAGCAGTTTGAAGGGATCCGGAGGGAGCTCCTACAATGAGCAGTTCTTC. The chain carries TRBV2 and TRBJ2-1; D might be TRBD2 (6 bases). The CDR3 extends over 18 amino acids. Trimming took off 5 bases at V and 0 bases at J, with 20 bases between the two ends. Germline V CDR1 and CDR2: SNHLY, FYNNEI.